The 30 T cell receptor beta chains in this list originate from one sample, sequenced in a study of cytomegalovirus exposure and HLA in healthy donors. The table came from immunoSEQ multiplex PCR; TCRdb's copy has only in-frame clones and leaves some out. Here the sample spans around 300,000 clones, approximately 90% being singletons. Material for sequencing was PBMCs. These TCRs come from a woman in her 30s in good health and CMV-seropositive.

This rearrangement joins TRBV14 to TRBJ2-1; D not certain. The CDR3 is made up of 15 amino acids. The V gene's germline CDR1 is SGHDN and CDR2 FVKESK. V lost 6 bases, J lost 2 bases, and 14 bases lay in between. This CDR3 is CASRGAGLPYNEQFF. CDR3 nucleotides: TGTGCCAGCAGAGGCGCAGGCCTCCCCTACAATGAGCAGTTCTTC.

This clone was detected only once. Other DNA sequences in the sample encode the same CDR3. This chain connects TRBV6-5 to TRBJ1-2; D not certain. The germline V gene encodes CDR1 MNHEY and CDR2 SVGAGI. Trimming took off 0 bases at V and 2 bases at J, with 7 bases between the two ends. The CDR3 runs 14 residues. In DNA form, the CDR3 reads TGTGCCAGCAGTTACTCTAGACTAAACTATGGCTACACCTTC. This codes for CASSYSRLNYGYTF.

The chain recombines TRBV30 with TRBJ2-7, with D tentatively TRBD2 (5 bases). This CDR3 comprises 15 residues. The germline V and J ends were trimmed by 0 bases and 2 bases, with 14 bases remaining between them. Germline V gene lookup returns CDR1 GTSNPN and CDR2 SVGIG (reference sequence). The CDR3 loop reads CAWSVTGVSTYEQYF. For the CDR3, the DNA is TGTGCCTGGAGTGTAACCGGGGTTAGTACCTACGAGCAGTACTTC.

CDR3 loop: CASSTSGLAGDTQYF. Here the CDR3 DNA reads TGTGCCAGCAGCACCTCGGGACTAGCAGGAGATACGCAGTATTTT. This rearrangement joins TRBV7-6 to TRBJ2-3, with 9 bases matching TRBD2. Losses at the gene ends were 5 bases for V and 5 bases for J; bases not matched to a gene: 8. Germline V CDR1 and CDR2: SGHVS, FNYEAQ. The CDR3 runs to 15 residues.

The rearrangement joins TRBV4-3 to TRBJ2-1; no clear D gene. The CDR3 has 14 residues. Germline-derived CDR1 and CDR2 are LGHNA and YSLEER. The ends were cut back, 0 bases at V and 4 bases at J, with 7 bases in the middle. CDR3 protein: CASSQEVFYNEQFF. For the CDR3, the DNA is TGCGCCAGCAGCCAAGAAGTCTTTTACAATGAGCAGTTCTTC.

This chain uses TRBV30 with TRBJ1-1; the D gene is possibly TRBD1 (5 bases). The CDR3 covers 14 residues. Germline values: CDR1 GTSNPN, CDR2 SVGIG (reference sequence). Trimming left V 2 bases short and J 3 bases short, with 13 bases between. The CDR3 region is CAWSSGDGYTEAFF. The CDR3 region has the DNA TGTGCCTGGAGTAGTGGGGACGGGTACACTGAAGCTTTCTTT.

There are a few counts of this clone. CDR3 DNA: TGTGCCAGCAGCGAACTAGCGGGAGCGGGCAATGAGCAGTTCTTC. Translating it yields CASSELAGAGNEQFF. This chain joins TRBV6-1 and TRBJ2-1; 11 nucleotides align to TRBD2. Germline CDR1 reads MNHNS; CDR2 reads SASEGT. J was trimmed by 6 bases and V by 6 bases; bases with no gene match: 7. The CDR3 totals 15 residues.

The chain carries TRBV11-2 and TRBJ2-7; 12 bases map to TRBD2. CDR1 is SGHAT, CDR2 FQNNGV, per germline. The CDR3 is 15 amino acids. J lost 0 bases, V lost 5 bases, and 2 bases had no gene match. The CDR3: CASSQGLAGSYEQYF. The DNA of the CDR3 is TGTGCCAGCAGCCAGGGACTAGCGGGCTCCTACGAGCAGTACTTC.

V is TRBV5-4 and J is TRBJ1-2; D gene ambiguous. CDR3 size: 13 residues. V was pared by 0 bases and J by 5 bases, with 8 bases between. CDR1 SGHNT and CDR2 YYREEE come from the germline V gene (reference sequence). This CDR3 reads CASSLEGLYGYTF. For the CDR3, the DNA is TGTGCCAGCAGCTTGGAGGGTCTGTATGGCTACACCTTC.

The CDR3 DNA reads TGCAGCGTTGGTATCCCGGGACAGGGGGCTGAAGCTTTCTTT. This gives the protein CSVGIPGQGAEAFF. The V call is TRBV29-1, the J call TRBJ1-1, with 11 bases that match TRBD1. The CDR3 runs to 14 residues. V was pared by 4 bases and J by 6 bases, with 7 bases of the junction left unmatched. Germline V lookup: CDR1 SQVTM, CDR2 ANQGSEA.

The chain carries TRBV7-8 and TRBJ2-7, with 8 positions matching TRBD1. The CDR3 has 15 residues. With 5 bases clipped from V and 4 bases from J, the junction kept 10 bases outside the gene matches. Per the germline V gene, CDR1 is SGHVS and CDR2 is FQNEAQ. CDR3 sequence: CASSPRQGRSYEQYF. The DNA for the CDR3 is TGTGCCAGCAGCCCTCGACAGGGGAGATCATACGAGCAGTACTTC.

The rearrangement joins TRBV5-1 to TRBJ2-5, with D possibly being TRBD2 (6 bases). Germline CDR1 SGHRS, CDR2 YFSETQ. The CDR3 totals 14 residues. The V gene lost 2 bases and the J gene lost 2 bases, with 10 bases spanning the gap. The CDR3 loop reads CASSFSGTQETQYF. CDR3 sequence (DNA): TGCGCCAGCAGCTTCTCGGGGACTCAAGAGACCCAGTACTTC.

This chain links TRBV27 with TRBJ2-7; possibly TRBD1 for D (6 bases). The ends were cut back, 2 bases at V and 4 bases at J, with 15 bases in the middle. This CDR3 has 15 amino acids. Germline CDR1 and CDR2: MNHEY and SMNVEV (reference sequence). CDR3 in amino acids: CASSLAVGTGYEQYF. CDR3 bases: TGTGCCAGCAGTTTAGCTGTTGGTACAGGGTACGAGCAGTACTTC.

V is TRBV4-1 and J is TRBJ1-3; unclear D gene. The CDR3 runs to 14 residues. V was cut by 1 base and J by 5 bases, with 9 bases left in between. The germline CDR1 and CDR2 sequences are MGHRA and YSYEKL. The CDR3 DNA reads TGCGCCAGCAGCCAAGGGGCAGTAAGAAACACCATATATTTT. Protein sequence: CASSQGAVRNTIYF.

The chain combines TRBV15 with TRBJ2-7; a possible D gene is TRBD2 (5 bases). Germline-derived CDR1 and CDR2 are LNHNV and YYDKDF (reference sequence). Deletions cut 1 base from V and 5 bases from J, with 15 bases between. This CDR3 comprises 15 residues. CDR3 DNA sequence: TGTGCCACCAGCAGAGGTGCCGGGGAGATAGACGAGCAGTACTTC. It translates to CATSRGAGEIDEQYF.

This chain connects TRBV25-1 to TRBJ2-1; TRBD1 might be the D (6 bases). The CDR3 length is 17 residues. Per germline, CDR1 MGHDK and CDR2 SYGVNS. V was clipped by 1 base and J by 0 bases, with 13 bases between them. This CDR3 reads CASSEFRTVHSYNEQFF. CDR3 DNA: TGTGCCAGCAGTGAATTTCGGACAGTTCACTCCTACAATGAGCAGTTCTTC.

The CDR3 bases are TGTGCCAGCAGACTAGCGGGGACCGGGGAGCTGTTTTTT. This translates into CASRLAGTGELFF. The chain couples TRBV25-1 to TRBJ2-2; 10 bases are shared with TRBD2. The CDR3 is made up of 13 amino acids. Germline values: CDR1 MGHDK, CDR2 SYGVNS. J gave up 5 bases and V 6 bases, and 0 bases lay outside the gene matches.

CDR3 residues: CASGQGGGYTF. Written as DNA, the CDR3 is TGTGCCAGTGGACAGGGAGGTGGCTACACCTTC. The chain is built from TRBV2 and TRBJ1-2; 8 bases align to TRBD1. CDR1 is SNHLY and CDR2 is FYNNEI in the germline V gene. The length of the CDR3 is 11 residues. Unmatched junction bases numbered 4, after V lost 9 bases and J lost 7 bases.

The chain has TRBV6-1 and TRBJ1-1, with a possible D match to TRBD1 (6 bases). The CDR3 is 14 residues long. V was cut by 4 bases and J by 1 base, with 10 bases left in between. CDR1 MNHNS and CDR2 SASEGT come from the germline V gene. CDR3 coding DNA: TGTGCCAGCAGTGCAGGGGCGCGGAACACTGAAGCTTTCTTT. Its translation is CASSAGARNTEAFF.

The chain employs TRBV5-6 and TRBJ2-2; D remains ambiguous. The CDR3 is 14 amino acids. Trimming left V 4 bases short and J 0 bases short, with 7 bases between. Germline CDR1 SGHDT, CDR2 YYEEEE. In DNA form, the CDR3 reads TGTGCCAGCAGCGCTATTTCGAACACCGGGGAGCTGTTTTTT. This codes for CASSAISNTGELFF.

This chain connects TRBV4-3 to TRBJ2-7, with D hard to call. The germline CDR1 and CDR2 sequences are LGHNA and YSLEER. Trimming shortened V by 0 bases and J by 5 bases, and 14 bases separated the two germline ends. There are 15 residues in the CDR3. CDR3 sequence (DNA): TGCGCCAGCAGCCAAGATTCGTATTCCCTCGACGAGCAGTACTTC. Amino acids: CASSQDSYSLDEQYF.

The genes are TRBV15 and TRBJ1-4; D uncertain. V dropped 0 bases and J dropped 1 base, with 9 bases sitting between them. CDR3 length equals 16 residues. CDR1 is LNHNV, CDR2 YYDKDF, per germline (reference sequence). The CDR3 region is CATSRERAGTNEKLFF. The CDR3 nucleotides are TGTGCCACCAGCAGAGAGCGGGCGGGAACTAATGAAAAACTGTTTTTT.

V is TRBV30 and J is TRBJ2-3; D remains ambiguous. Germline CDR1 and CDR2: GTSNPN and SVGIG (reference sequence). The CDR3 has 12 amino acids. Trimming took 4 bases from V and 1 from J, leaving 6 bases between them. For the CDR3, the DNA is TGTGCCTGGATGCTCGGCACAGATACGCAGTATTTT. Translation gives CAWMLGTDTQYF.

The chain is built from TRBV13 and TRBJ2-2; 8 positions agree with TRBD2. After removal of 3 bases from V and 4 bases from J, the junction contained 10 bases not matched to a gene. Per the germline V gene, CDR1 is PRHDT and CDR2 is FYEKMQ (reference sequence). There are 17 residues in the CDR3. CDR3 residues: CASSFAGTSRVTGELFF. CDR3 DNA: TGTGCCAGCAGCTTCGCCGGGACTAGTCGGGTCACCGGGGAGCTGTTTTTT.

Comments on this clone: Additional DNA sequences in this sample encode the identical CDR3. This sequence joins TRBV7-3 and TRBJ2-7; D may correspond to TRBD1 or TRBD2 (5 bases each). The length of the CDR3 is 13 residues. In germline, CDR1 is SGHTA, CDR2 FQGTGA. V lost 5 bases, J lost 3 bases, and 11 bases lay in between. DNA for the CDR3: TGTGCCAGCAGCCCCGGGACGAGCTACGAGCAGTACTTC. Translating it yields CASSPGTSYEQYF.

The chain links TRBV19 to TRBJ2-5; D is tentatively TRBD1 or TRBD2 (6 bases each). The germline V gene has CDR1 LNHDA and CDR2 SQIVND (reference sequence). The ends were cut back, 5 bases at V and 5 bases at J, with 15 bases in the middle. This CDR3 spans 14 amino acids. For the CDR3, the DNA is TGTGCCAGTAGTGTAGCCGGGGGCGAGGAGACCCAGTACTTC. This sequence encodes CASSVAGGEETQYF.

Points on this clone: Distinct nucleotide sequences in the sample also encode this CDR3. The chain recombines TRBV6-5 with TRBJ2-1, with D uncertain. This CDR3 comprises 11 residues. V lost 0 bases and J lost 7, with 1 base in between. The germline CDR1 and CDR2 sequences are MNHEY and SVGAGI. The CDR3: CASSYSNEQFF. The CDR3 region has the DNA TGTGCCAGCAGTTACTCAAATGAGCAGTTCTTC.

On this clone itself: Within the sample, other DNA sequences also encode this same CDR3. CDR3 DNA: TGTGCCAGCAGCGTACAGGGATACAATGAGCAGTTCTTC. It specifies CASSVQGYNEQFF. This chain joins TRBV9 and TRBJ2-1; tentative D call: TRBD1 (5 bases). V was cut by 1 base and J by 4 bases, with 6 bases left in between. From germline, CDR1 is SGDLS and CDR2 YYNGEE. The CDR3 extends over 13 amino acids.

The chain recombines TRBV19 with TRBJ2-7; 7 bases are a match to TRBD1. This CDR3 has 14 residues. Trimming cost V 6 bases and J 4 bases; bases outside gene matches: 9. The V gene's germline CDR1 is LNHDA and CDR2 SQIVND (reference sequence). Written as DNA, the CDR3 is TGTGCCAGTAGCCGGCAGGGGGATCGGTACGAGCAGTACTTC. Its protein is CASSRQGDRYEQYF.

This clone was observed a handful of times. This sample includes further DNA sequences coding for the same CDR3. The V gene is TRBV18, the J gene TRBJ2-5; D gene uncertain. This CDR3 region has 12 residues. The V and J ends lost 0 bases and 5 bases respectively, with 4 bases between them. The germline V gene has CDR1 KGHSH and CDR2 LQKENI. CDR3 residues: CASSPPGETQYF. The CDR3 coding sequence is TGTGCCAGCTCACCACCAGGTGAGACCCAGTACTTC.